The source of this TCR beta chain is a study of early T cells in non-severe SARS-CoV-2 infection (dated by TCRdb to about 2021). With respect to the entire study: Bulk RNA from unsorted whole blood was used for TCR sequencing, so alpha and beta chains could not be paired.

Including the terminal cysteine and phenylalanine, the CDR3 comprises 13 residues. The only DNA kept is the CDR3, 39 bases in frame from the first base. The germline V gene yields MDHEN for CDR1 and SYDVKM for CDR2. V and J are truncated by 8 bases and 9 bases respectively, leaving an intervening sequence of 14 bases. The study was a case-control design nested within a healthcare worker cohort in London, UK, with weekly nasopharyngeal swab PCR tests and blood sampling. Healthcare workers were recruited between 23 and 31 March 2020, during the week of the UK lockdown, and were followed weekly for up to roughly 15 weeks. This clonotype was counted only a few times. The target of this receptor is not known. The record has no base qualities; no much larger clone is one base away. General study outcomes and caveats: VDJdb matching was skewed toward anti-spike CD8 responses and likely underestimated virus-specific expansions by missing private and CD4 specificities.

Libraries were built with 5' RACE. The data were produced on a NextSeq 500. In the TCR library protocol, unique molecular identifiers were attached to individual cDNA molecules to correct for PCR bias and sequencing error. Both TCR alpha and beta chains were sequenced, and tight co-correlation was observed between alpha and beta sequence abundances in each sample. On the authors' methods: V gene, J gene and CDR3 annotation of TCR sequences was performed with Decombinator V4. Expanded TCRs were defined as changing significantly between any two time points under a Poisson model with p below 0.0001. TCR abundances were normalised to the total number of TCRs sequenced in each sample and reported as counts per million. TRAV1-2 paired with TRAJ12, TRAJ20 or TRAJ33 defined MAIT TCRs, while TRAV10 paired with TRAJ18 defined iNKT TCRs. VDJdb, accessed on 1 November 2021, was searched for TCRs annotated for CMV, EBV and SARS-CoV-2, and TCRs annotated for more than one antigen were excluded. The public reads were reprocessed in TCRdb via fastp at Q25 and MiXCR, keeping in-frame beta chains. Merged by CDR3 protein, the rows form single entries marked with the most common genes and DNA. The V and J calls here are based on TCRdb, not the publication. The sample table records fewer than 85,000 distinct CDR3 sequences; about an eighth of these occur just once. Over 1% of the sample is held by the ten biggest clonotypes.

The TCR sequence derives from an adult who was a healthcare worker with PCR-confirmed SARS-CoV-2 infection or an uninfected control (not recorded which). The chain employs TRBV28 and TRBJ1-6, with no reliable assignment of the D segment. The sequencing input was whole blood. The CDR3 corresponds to CASGGPGGSPLHF. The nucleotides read TGTGCCAGCGGTGGACCCGGCGGTTCACCCCTCCACTTT.